This T cell receptor (beta chain) was profiled in a study of blood T cell repertoires in COVID-19. A few counts support this clone. Trimming stripped 4 bases from V and 9 bases from J, with 13 bases between. Germline V gives CDR1 WSHSY, CDR2 SAAADI. The CDR3 is 13 amino acids. Data came from immunoSEQ multiplex PCR; TCRdb stores just in-frame clones and leaves some out. The sample includes 200,000 to 250,000 clones, 84% seen only once; the top ten take 7.8%. The sample comprised peripheral blood. V is TRBV10-2 and J is TRBJ1-5; no reliable D call. The sequence was collected from an elderly woman with COVID-19, enrolled during active disease. CDR3 coding DNA: TGCGCCAGCAGTGTTAACCCGGGTGGGCCCCAGCATTTT. It is translated as CASSVNPGGPQHF.